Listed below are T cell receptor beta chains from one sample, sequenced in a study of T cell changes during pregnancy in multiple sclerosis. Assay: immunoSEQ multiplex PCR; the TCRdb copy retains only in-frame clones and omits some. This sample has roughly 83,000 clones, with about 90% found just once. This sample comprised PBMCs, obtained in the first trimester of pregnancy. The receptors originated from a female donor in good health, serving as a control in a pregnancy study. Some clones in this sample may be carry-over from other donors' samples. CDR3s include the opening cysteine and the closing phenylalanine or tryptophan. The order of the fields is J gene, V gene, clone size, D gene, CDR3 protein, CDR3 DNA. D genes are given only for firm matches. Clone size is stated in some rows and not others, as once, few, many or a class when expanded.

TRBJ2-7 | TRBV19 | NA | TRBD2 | CASSALRTSPYYEQYF | TGTGCCAGTAGTGCCCTCAGGACTAGCCCTTACTACGAGCAGTACTTC
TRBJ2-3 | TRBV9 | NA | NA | CASSVVSTNTDTQYF | TGTGCCAGCAGCGTAGTATCTACCAACACAGATACGCAGTATTTT
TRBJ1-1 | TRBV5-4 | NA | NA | CASSPRGNVLNTEAFF | TGTGCCAGCAGCCCCCGGGGTAATGTACTTAACACTGAAGCTTTCTTT
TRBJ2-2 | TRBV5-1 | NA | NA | CASSHDRRNTGELFF | TGCGCCAGCAGCCATGACAGGCGGAACACCGGGGAGCTGTTTTTT
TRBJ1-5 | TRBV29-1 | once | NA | CSVELGGNQPQHF | TGCAGCGTTGAGCTGGGCGGGAATCAGCCCCAGCATTTT
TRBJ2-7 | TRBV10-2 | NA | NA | CASSESTSGASYEQYF | TGCGCCAGCAGTGAGTCGACTAGTGGGGCATCCTACGAGCAGTACTTC
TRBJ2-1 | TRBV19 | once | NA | CASSINGGDGSYNEQFF | TGTGCCAGTAGTATAAACGGCGGAGACGGCTCCTACAATGAGCAGTTCTTC
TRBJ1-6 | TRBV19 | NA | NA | CASRGGYNSPLHF | TGTGCCAGCCGAGGGGGCTATAATTCACCCCTCCACTTT
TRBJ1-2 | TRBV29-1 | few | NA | CSVRGIQGYTF | TGCAGCGTTCGAGGGATCCAGGGCTACACCTTC
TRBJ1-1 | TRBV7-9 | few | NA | CASSSLERLRTEAFF | TGTGCCAGCAGCTCCCTTGAGCGATTACGGACTGAAGCTTTCTTT